This section outlines one T cell receptor (beta chain) sequence together with its context. Antigen: not known. The source of the sample is a study of shared clonotypes between healthy human individuals. Study conclusions and caveats: In having few donors, the study represented limited genetic and exposure-history diversity.

The CDR3 length is 14 residues. Germline loops: CDR1 SQVTM, CDR2 ANQGSEA. TCRdb's copy holds only in-frame clones and misses some; the assay was immunoSEQ multiplex PCR. The repertoire includes almost 750,000 clones, around 70% of them detected once, and about 1.8% sits in the top ten. This chain links TRBV29-1 with TRBJ2-5; possible D gene TRBD2, 5 bases. This receptor was identified in a woman aged 30 to 39 in good health. The sample was memory CD4+ T cells sorted from blood. Sample subset: CD45RA-negative fraction. The CDR3: CTYTASRTQETQYF. CDR3 DNA: TGCACCTACACGGCTAGCCGCACTCAAGAGACCCAGTACTTC.